Listed here are 27 T cell receptor beta chains from one sample, sequenced in a study of CD8 T cells in ankylosing spondylitis. TCRdb analysed the 5' RACE reads with MiXCR anew, one entry per CDR3 protein. The sample lists a few hundred thousand distinct CDR3 sequences; 20% were seen once. The sample consisted of blood, either unsorted or a sorted T cell fraction (not recorded which). Every receptor here comes from a male donor with ankylosing spondylitis or in good health (not recorded which).

This clonotype was seen ten or more times. The CDR3 DNA reads as TGTGCCAGCAGCCACGCGCGGGTGGTAAATCAGCCCCAGCATTTT. Residues: CASSHARVVNQPQHF. The chain links TRBV12-3 or TRBV12-4 to TRBJ1-5; D gene unclear. V lost 6 bases to trimming and J lost 4 bases, with 16 bases between them. The CDR3 is made up of 15 amino acids.

The chain uses TRBV27 and TRBJ2-1; TRBD2 matches 8 bases. CDR1 MNHEY and CDR2 SMNVEV come from the germline V gene (reference sequence). V was pared by 2 bases and J by 16 bases, with 10 bases of the junction left unmatched. The CDR3 has 13 amino acids. The CDR3 bases are TGTGCCAGCAGTTTAGTTAGCGGGGCTACCCTTTTCTTC. It yields the protein CASSLVSGATLFF.

This clonotype was seen only a few times. V gene TRBV6-1 combines with J gene TRBJ2-7, with a tentative D call TRBD1 (5 bases). V shed 4 bases and J shed 12 bases, with 13 bases lying between them. Germline V gene data show CDR1 as MNHNS and CDR2 as SASEGT. The CDR3 runs 11 residues. The CDR3 bases are TGTGCCAGCAGTGGTGGGGCCCAGAGGTACGTC. Translation: CASSGGAQRYV.

The chain joins TRBV12-3 or TRBV12-4 to TRBJ2-1, with 10 bases identical to TRBD2. The CDR3 has 16 residues. The V gene end was trimmed by 3 bases and the J gene end by 8 bases; junction bases not matched to a gene: 10. The CDR3 DNA reads as TGTGCCAGCAGTTTCCCAGCGGGAGGGCAGGTGCATGAGCAGTTCTTC. It codes for CASSFPAGGQVHEQFF.

The chain links TRBV12-3 or TRBV12-4 to TRBJ1-2; no clear D gene. V was cut by 10 bases and J by 7 bases, with 16 bases left in between. This CDR3 contains 12 residues. The CDR3 DNA reads TGTGCCACCAAGAGAAACCTGAGTGGCTACACCTTC. This encodes CATKRNLSGYTF.

The rearrangement uses TRBV7-2 and TRBJ1-5; D remains unclear. The CDR3 loop spans 15 amino acids. Between the trimmed V and J ends, which lost 3 bases and 0 bases, there was a span of 9 bases. Looked up from germline, CDR1 is SGHTA and CDR2 is FQGNSA. CDR3 in DNA: TGTGCCAGCAGCTTCGGGTCTTATAGCAATCAGCCCCAGCATTTT. It specifies CASSFGSYSNQPQHF.

This clonotype was counted many times. V gene TRBV12-3 or TRBV12-4 combines with J gene TRBJ1-5; no clear D gene. Trimming cost V 5 bases and J 5 bases, with 10 bases left between them. CDR3 length: 13 residues. The CDR3 loop is CASSGDGYQPQHF. In DNA, the CDR3 is TGTGCCAGCAGTGGAGACGGATATCAGCCCCAGCATTTT.

The table lists this clonotype with many counts. J is TRBJ2-1 and V is TRBV5-1, with D possibly matching TRBD2 (6 bases). Per germline, CDR1 SGHRS and CDR2 YFSETQ. V dropped 0 bases and J dropped 3 bases, with 10 bases sitting between them. CDR3 length: 15 amino acids. CDR3 amino acids: CASSLVADNYNEQFF. DNA of the CDR3: TGCGCCAGCAGCTTGGTAGCGGACAACTACAATGAGCAGTTCTTC.

This clonotype was detected a few times. This rearrangement joins TRBV9 to TRBJ2-1; the D is unclear. The V gene's germline CDR1 is SGDLS and CDR2 YYNGEE. This CDR3 region has 13 residues. The ends were cut back, 3 bases at V and 10 bases at J, with 14 bases in the middle. DNA for the CDR3: TGTGCCAGCAGCGCCCTCGCGCCGGGCGAGCAGTTCTTC. Protein product: CASSALAPGEQFF. The variable domain in full, with the rest retrieved from reference TRBV9 and TRBJ2-1, is DSGVTQTPKHLITATGQRVTLRCSPRSGDLSVYWYQQSLDQGLQFLIQYYNGEERAKGNILERFSAQQFPDLHSELNLSSLELGDSALYFCASSALAPGEQFFGPGTRLTVL.

This chain joins TRBV20-1 and TRBJ2-3, with D possibly being TRBD1 (6 bases). The CDR3 is made up of 11 amino acids. Trimming took 2 bases from V and 6 from J, leaving 6 bases between them. Germline V lookup: CDR1 DFQATT, CDR2 SNEGSKA (reference sequence). The CDR3 reads CSARQGDTQYF. Written as DNA, the CDR3 is TGCAGTGCTAGACAGGGGGATACGCAGTATTTT.

This clonotype was counted many times. CDR3 residues: CAISGTHWGTEAFF. CDR3 DNA sequence: TGTGCCATCAGTGGGACACACTGGGGGACTGAAGCTTTCTTT. The V call is TRBV10-3, the J call TRBJ1-1; tentative D call: TRBD1 (5 bases). Germline CDR1 is ENHRY and CDR2 is SYGVKD. V lost 4 bases and J 5 bases, leaving 14 bases between the germline ends. This CDR3 contains 14 residues.

This clonotype was picked up a small number of times. The V call is TRBV20-1, the J call TRBJ2-2; 9 bases match TRBD2. The trim removed 5 bases at V and 7 bases at J, leaving 11 bases unmatched. Per germline, CDR1 DFQATT and CDR2 SNEGSKA (reference sequence). The CDR3 extends over 15 amino acids. The CDR3 DNA sequence: TGCAGTGCTGACCTAGCGGGGTACGGTCACGGGGAGCTGTTTTTT. It is translated as CSADLAGYGHGELFF.

The chain carries TRBV6-1 and TRBJ2-7; 7 bases align to TRBD1. J was trimmed by 3 bases and V by 5 bases; bases with no gene match: 10. The CDR3 extends over 15 amino acids. Germline V gene data show CDR1 as MNHNS and CDR2 as SASEGT. The CDR3 loop is CASSPGQPLIYEQYV. For the CDR3, the DNA is TGTGCCAGCAGTCCGGGACAGCCTCTCATCTACGAGCAGTACGTC.

This clonotype turned up a few times. An end of the junction does not agree with germline; a read error may underlie this. The chain couples TRBV7-2 to TRBJ2-1; 12 nucleotides match TRBD1. The CDR3 loop spans 12 amino acids. CDR1 and CDR2 from the germline V gene are SGHTA and FQGNSA. CDR3 DNA: TGTGCCAGCAGCGTACCGGGACAGGGGGCTAACTTC. This gives the protein CASSVPGQGANF.

This clonotype was seen at least ten times. J is TRBJ2-5 and V is TRBV24-1; a weak D match, TRBD1 (6 bases). The germline CDR1 and CDR2 sequences are KGHDR and SFDVKD. The CDR3 sequence is 16 residues long. V lost 4 bases, J lost 2 bases, and 16 bases lay in between. The CDR3 bases are TGTGCCACCAGTGAACCCCGGACAGAACCTCAAGAGACCCAGTACTTC. Amino acid sequence: CATSEPRTEPQETQYF.

This sequence joins TRBV11-2 and TRBJ1-1; the match to TRBD1 covers 7 bases. The CDR3 runs 15 residues. CDR1 and CDR2 (germline): SGHAT, FQNNGV. V lost 3 bases, J lost 4 bases, and 8 bases stayed unmatched. Written as DNA, the CDR3 is TGTGCCAGCAGCTTTAATTCAGGGGGGATCACTGAAGCTTTCTTT. Amino acid sequence: CASSFNSGGITEAFF. The variable domain in full, with the rest retrieved from reference TRBV11-2 and TRBJ1-1, is EAGVAQSPRYKIIEKRQSVAFWCNPISGHATLYWYQQILGQGPKLLIQFQNNGVVDDSQLPKDRFSAERLKGVDSTLKIQPAKLEDSAVYLCASSFNSGGITEAFFGQGTRLTVV.

This clonotype came up a few times. This chain joins TRBV3-1 and TRBJ2-1, with 11 bases that match TRBD2. CDR1 and CDR2 from the germline V gene are LGHDT and YNNKEL (reference sequence). V was clipped by 0 bases and J by 6 bases; unmatched bases: 7. The length of the CDR3 is 17 residues. The CDR3 protein is CASSQDFGLAGFNEQFF. In DNA, the CDR3 is TGTGCCAGCAGCCAAGACTTCGGACTAGCGGGTTTCAATGAGCAGTTCTTC.

In this sample, this clonotype turned up a few times. V and J are TRBV29-1 and TRBJ1-2; the D is unclear. CDR3 length equals 10 residues. The V gene lost 4 bases and the J gene lost 8 bases, with 8 bases spanning the gap. From germline, CDR1 is SQVTM and CDR2 ANQGSEA. CDR3 sequence reads: CSVALRGYTF. CDR3 in DNA: TGCAGCGTTGCGCTTCGAGGCTACACCTTC.

In the case of this clonotype: A read error may explain this, as a much larger clone is one base away. The rearrangement links TRBV28 to TRBJ2-1; 11 nucleotides align to TRBD2. From germline, CDR1 is MDHEN and CDR2 SYDVKM. The CDR3 loop spans 15 amino acids. The CDR3 sequence is CANSSTSGRFNEQFF. For the CDR3, the DNA is TGTGCCAACAGTTCTACTAGCGGGAGATTCAATGAGCAGTTCTTC.

To note about this clonotype: At one end, the junction sequence differs from germline, possibly due to a read error. The chain uses TRBV7-9 and TRBJ2-6, with D hard to call. From germline, CDR1 is SEHNR and CDR2 FQNEAQ (reference sequence). This CDR3 is built from 12 residues. The CDR3 sequence: CASSLNSRPASF. The CDR3 DNA is TGTGCCAGCAGCTTAAATAGTCGACCTGCGTCTTTC.

This clonotype was detected ten times or more. CDR3: CASSPHQETQYF. In DNA form, the CDR3 reads TGTGCCAGCAGCCCCCACCAAGAGACCCAGTACTTC. V and J are TRBV5-5 and TRBJ2-5, with D uncertain. Trimming took off 4 bases at V and 0 bases at J, with 4 bases between the two ends. CDR1 and CDR2 from the germline V gene are SGHKS and YYEKEE (reference sequence). The CDR3 spans 12 residues.

To note about this clonotype: A much larger clone is a single base away; this may be a read error. This rearrangement joins TRBV24-1 to TRBJ2-3; D unclear. The germline gives CDR1 KGHDR, CDR2 SFDVKD. The V and J ends lost 5 bases and 3 bases respectively, with 5 bases between them. The length of the CDR3 is 12 residues. The CDR3 region is CATSGGTDTQYF. The CDR3 DNA reads TGTGCCACCAGTGGAGGTACAGATACGCAGTATTTT.

The sample holds many counts of this clonotype. V gene TRBV5-1 combines with J gene TRBJ2-3; D remains ambiguous. Germline-derived CDR1 and CDR2 are SGHRS and YFSETQ. Trimming took off 3 bases at V and 6 bases at J, with 11 bases between the two ends. This CDR3 spans 13 amino acids. CDR3 loop: CASSSGDTDTQYF. Here the CDR3 DNA reads TGCGCCAGCAGCTCGGGTGATACCGATACGCAGTATTTT.

J is TRBJ1-2 and V is TRBV3-1, with a possible D match to TRBD1 (5 bases). This CDR3 spans 16 amino acids. Germline V gives CDR1 LGHDT, CDR2 YNNKEL (reference sequence). The V end lost 0 bases, the J end lost 5 bases, and 16 bases lay between the germline ends. CDR3 nucleotides: TGTGCCAGCAGCCAAGACTCCGCAGGGCGGCAATATGGCTACACCTTC. Translating gives CASSQDSAGRQYGYTF.

This clonotype has more than one count but fewer than ten. The chain is built from TRBV5-6 and TRBJ1-1; unclear D gene. The CDR3 is made up of 16 amino acids. V lost 6 bases and J lost 5, with 23 bases in between. The germline V gene encodes CDR1 SGHDT and CDR2 YYEEEE. CDR3 DNA sequence: TGTGCCAGCAACAAGCTCGGATTTGGCGTGCGGACTGAAGCTTTCTTT. It specifies CASNKLGFGVRTEAFF.

V is TRBV5-1 and J is TRBJ2-1, with TRBD1 matching over 7 bases. Germline V CDR1 and CDR2: SGHRS, YFSETQ. Trimming took 2 bases from V and 9 from J; bases not matched to a gene: 5. This CDR3 has 13 amino acids. The CDR3 nucleotides read TGCGCCAGCAGCTTAGAAGGGGGCGGTGAGCAGTTCTTC. It is translated as CASSLEGGGEQFF.

The chain couples TRBV7-8 to TRBJ2-3, with a possible D match to TRBD1 (6 bases). Trimming cost V 5 bases and J 1 base, with 13 bases left between them. Germline CDR1 SGHVS, CDR2 FQNEAQ. The length of the CDR3 is 15 residues. The CDR3 loop reads CASSATGTRTDTQYF. Here the CDR3 DNA reads TGTGCCAGCAGCGCTACAGGGACCCGCACAGATACGCAGTATTTT.